This section outlines one T cell receptor beta chain sequence together with its context. The sample's treatment: oral pan-JAK inhibitor, 5-10 mg twice daily. The CDR3 loop spans 14 amino acids. V lost 6 bases to trimming and J lost 2 bases; unmatched junction nucleotides: 3. The V gene's germline CDR1 is SQVTM and CDR2 ANQGSEA. The data were obtained in a study of CD8+ T cells in alopecia areata. Looking at the study overall: Patients in the treated group were given tofacitinib by mouth, 5 to 10 mg twice a day.

Extraction of RNA preceded its reverse transcription into cDNA, which served as the sequencing template. TCRdb keeps only in-frame clones here, not all; method: immunoSEQ multiplex PCR. The sample contains about 120,000 clones, about 50% of which appear only once. The sequenced sample was CD4+ T cells sorted from blood, obtained at week 4, from a patient treated with tofacitinib. This TCR derives from a human donor with alopecia areata. V gene TRBV29-1 combines with J gene TRBJ2-6, with 8 bases fitting TRBD1. The CDR3 loop is CSVADRAGANVLTF. The CDR3 DNA reads TGCAGCGTCGCGGACAGGGCTGGGGCCAACGTCCTGACTTTC.